This T cell receptor (beta chain) appears in the sequencing data of a study of cytomegalovirus exposure and HLA in healthy donors. PCR primers comprised 60 Vbeta and 13 Jbeta primers. Repertoires were generated with immunoSEQ multiplex PCR, while TCRdb's copy carries only in-frame clones and drops some. The sample consists of roughly 93,000 clones, over 60% of them appearing once. V lost 3 bases, J lost 0 bases, and 9 bases lay in between. The germline CDR1 and CDR2 sequences are LNHDA and SQIVND (reference sequence). This CDR3 region has 15 residues. This TCR derives from a human donor in good health. The rearrangement uses TRBV19 and TRBJ2-1; D is unresolved. Sequencing used PBMCs. CDR3 nucleotides: TGTGCCAGTAGTATCCCCGGTAGCTCCTACAATGAGCAGTTCTTC. Residues: CASSIPGSSYNEQFF.